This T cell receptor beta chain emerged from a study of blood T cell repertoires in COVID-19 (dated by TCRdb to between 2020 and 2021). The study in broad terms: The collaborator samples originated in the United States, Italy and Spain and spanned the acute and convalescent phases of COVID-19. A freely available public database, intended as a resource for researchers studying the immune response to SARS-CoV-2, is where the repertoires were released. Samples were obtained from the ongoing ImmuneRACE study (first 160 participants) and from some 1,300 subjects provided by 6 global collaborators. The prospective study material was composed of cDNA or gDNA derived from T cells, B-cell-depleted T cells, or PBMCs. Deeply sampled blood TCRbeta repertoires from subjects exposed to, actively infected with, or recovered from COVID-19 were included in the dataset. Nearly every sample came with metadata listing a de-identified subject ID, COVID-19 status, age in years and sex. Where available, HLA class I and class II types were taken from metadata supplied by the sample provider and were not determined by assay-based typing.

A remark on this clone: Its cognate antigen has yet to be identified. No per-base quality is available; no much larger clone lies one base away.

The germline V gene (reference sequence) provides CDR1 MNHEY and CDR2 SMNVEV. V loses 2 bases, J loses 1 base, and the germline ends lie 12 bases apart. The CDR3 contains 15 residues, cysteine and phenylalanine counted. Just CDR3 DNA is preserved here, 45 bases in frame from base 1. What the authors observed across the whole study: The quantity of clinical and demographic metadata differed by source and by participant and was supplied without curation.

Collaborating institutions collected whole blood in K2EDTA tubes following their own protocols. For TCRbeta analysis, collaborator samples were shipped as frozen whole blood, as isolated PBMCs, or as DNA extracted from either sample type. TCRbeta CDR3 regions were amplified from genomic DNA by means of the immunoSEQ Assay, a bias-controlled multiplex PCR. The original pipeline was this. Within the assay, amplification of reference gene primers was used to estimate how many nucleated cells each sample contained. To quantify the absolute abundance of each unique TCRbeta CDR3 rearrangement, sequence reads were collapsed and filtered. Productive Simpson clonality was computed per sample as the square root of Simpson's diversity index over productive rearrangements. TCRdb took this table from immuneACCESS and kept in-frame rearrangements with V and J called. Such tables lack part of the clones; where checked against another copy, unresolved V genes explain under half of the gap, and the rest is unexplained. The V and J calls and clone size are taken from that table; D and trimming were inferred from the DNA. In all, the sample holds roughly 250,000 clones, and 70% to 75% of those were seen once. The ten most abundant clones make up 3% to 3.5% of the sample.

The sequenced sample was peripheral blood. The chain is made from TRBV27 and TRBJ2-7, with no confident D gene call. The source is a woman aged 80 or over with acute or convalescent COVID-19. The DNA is TGTGCCAGCAGTTTAGGTTGGCAGGCTTCCTACGAGCAGTACTTC. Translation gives CASSLGWQASYEQYF.